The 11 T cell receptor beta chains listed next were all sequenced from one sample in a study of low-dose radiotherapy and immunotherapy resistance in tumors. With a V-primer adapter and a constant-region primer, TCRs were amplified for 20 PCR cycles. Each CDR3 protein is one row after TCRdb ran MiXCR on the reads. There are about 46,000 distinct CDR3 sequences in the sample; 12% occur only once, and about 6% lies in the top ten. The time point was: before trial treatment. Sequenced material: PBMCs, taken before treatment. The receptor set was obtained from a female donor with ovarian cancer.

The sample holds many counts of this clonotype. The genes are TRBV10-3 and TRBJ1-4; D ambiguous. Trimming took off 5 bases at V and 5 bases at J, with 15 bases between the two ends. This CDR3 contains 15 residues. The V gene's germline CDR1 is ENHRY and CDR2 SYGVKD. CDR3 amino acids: CAISSGGDPNEKLFF. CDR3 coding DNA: TGTGCCATCAGTTCGGGAGGAGACCCGAATGAAAAACTGTTTTTT.

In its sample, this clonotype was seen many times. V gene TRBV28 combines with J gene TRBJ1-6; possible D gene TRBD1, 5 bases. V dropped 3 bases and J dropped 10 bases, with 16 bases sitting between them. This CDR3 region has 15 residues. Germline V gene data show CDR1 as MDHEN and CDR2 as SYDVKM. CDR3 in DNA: TGTGCCAGCAGTTTTCCCGCAGGGAAGGGGTCACCCCTCCACTTT. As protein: CASSFPAGKGSPLHF.

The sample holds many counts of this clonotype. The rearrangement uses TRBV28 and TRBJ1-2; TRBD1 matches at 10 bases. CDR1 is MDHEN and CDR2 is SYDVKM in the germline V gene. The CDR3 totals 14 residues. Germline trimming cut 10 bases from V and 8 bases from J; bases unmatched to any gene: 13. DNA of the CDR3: TGTGCCACCGAGCGGACAGGGGGATCCTTGGGCTACACCTTC. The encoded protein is CATERTGGSLGYTF.

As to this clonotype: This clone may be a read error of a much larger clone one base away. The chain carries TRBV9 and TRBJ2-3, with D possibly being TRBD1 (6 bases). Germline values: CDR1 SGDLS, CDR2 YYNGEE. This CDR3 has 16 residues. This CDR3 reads CASSGGLGLGTDTEYF. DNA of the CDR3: TGTGCCAGCAGCGGGGGGCTAGGCTTAGGCACAGATACGGAGTATTTT.

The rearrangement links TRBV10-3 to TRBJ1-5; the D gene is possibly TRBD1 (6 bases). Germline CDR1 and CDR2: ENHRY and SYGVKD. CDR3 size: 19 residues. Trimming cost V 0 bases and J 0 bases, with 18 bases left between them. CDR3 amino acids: CAISESGGGGSNSNQPQHF. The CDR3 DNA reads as TGTGCCATCAGTGAGTCCGGGGGGGGCGGGTCGAATAGCAATCAGCCCCAGCATTTT.

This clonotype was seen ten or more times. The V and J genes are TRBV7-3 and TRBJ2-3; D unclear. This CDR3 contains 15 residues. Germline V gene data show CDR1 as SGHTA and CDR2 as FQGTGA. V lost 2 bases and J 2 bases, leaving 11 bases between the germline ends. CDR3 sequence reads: CASSLRGTHTDTQYF. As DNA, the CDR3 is TGTGCCAGCAGCTTACGTGGCACGCACACAGATACGCAGTATTTT.

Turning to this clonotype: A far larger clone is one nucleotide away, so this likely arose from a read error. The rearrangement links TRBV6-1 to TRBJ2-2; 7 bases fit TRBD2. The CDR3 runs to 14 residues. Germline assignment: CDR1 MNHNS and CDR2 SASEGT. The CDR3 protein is CAISGGVLGGELFF. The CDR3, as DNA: TGTGCCATCAGTGGGGGGGTCCTCGGCGGGGAGCTGTTTTTT.

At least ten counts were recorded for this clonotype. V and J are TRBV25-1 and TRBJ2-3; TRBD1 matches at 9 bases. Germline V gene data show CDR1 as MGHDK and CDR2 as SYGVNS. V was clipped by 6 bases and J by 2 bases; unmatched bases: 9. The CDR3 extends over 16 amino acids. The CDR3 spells CASSARGQGTTDTQYF. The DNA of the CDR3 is TGTGCCAGCAGCGCCCGCGGACAGGGGACCACAGATACGCAGTATTTT.

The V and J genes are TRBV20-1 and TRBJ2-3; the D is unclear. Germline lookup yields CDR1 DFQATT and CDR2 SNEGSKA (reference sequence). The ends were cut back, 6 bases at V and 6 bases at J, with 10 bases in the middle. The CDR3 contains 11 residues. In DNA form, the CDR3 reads TGCAGTGCCGAGTTGGGGGATACGCAGTATTTT. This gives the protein CSAELGDTQYF.

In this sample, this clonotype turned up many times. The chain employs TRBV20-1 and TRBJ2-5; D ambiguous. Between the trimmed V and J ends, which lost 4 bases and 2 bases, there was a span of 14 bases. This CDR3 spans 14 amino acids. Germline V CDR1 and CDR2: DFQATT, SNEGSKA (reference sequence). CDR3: CSATLGPRQETQYF. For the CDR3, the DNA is TGCAGTGCTACATTAGGCCCCCGTCAAGAGACCCAGTACTTC.

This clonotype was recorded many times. CDR3 nucleotide sequence: TGCAGTGCTAGAGAGGTGGGATTTGAGGGAGCCTACAATGAGCAGTTCTTC. It codes for CSAREVGFEGAYNEQFF. The V and J genes are TRBV20-1 and TRBJ2-1, with D tentatively TRBD2 (5 bases). The V gene's germline CDR1 is DFQATT and CDR2 SNEGSKA (reference sequence). With 0 bases removed from V and 2 bases from J, the gap between germline ends came to 17 bases. The CDR3 consists of 17 residues.